This T cell receptor (beta chain) was observed in a study of monozygotic twins with inflammatory bowel disease. Findings and caveats of the study: Researchers report that IBD patients shared fewer clonotypes with others than healthy twins, especially amid disease activity.

TCRdb re-called the 5' RACE reads and gives one entry per CDR3 protein, without DNA. Here the sample table reports 330,000 or so distinct CDR3 sequences. Points on this clonotype: As yet, its antigen is unknown.

Per the germline V gene, CDR1 is MNHEY and CDR2 is SMNVEV (reference sequence). The CDR3 length is 12 residues. This receptor was identified in a human donor with ulcerative colitis or Crohn's disease, or a healthy co-twin of an affected twin (not recorded which). The sequenced sample was blood. The chain joins TRBV27 to TRBJ1-1. The CDR3 sequence: CASSLPSTEAFF.